What follows is one TCR beta chain and its context. This CDR3 is built from 15 residues. V gave up 6 bases and J gave up 6 bases, with 18 bases separating them. Per the germline V gene, CDR1 is SNHLY and CDR2 is FYNNEI. These data are taken from a study of blood T cell repertoires in COVID-19. Measured with immunoSEQ multiplex PCR; TCRdb has only the in-frame clones, and not every one. This sample carries about 260,000 clones, 91% of them seen once, and the ten largest clones take approximately 2.6%. The receptor was derived from a person aged 18 to 35 with COVID-19, enrolled during active disease. The material sequenced was peripheral blood. This chain links TRBV2 with TRBJ1-5; the D gene is possibly TRBD1 (5 bases). The CDR3 DNA reads as TGTGCCAGCAGCGGGGGTGGAGGGAGGGGTCAGCCCCAGCATTTT. It is translated as CASSGGGGRGQPQHF.